The TCR beta chain under discussion was sequenced for a study of PD-1 blockade in classical Hodgkin lymphoma. Study findings and constraints: CD4+ TCR diversity rose significantly by C4D1, and CD8+ TCR diversity did not. Nothing has yet pinned down what causes the repertoire differences, possibly disease activity or prior therapy. Reported baseline diversity: healthy donors highest, relapsed/refractory patients lowest.

This clone came up a few times. Antigen: not known. V lost 5 bases to trimming and J lost 4 bases; unmatched junction nucleotides: 7. This CDR3 is built from 15 residues. In germline, CDR1 is SEHNR, CDR2 FQNEAQ (reference sequence). Profiling relied on immunoSEQ multiplex PCR, and the TCRdb table lists in-frame clones only, not all of them. The table has around 19,000 clones, 70% to 85% seen once. Relapse after autologous stem cell transplantation occurred in every patient, and brentuximab vedotin exposure varied. The TCR sequence derives from a human donor with classical Hodgkin lymphoma. The rearrangement uses TRBV7-9 and TRBJ2-2; TRBD1 agrees at 7 bases. Sequenced material: peripheral blood mononuclear cells (PBMCs), taken before the second cycle of nivolumab. As DNA, the CDR3 is TGTGCCAGCAGCAGAACAGGGGCGGGCACCGGGGAGCTGTTTTTT. Translating it yields CASSRTGAGTGELFF. Complete variable domain (other parts from reference TRBV7-9 and TRBJ2-2): DTGVSQNPRHKITKRGQNVTFRCDPISEHNRLYWYRQTLGQGPEFLTYFQNEAQLEKSRLLSDRFSAERPKGSFSTLEIQRTEQGDSAMYLCASSRTGAGTGELFFGEGSRLTVL.